This T cell receptor beta chain is drawn from a study of radiotherapy plus CTLA-4 blockade in lung cancer. V shed 8 bases, J shed 0 bases, and the junction held 7 bases outside the gene matches. The CDR3 covers 15 residues. Per the germline V gene, CDR1 is MDHEN and CDR2 is SYDVKM. Sequencing used immunoSEQ multiplex PCR; TCRdb keeps in-frame clones, though not all of them. Of some 66,000 clones detected, over 80% appear once; the ten largest clones hold approximately 4.1%. The receptor was isolated from a human donor with non-small cell lung cancer who had a partial response to radiotherapy plus ipilimumab. This material consisted of peripheral blood, taken from a patient treated with radiotherapy plus ipilimumab. The genes are TRBV28 and TRBJ1-5; 7 bases align to TRBD1. The CDR3 protein is CASQTGTASNQPQHF. CDR3 coding DNA: TGTGCCAGCCAGACTGGGACAGCTAGCAATCAGCCCCAGCATTTT.